This passage covers 3 T cell receptor beta chains from one sample sequenced in a study of PD-1 blockade in classical Hodgkin lymphoma. Some clones are missing from TCRdb's copy, which holds only in-frame ones; the method was immunoSEQ multiplex PCR. The sample holds approximately 99,000 clones; around 89% are singletons and the top ten take 15% to 20%. Each and every patient relapsed after autologous stem cell transplantation, and patients got differing brentuximab vedotin exposure. Sequencing used peripheral blood mononuclear cells (PBMCs), obtained before the second cycle of nivolumab. These receptors were taken from a human donor with classical Hodgkin lymphoma.

The chain joins TRBV7-9 to TRBJ1-1; a weak D match, TRBD1 (6 bases). From germline, CDR1 is SEHNR and CDR2 FQNEAQ (reference sequence). The CDR3 is made up of 12 amino acids. V lost 1 base and J lost 10, with 10 bases in between. The CDR3 nucleotides are TGTGCCAGCAGCTTAGAGGGGGGGAGAGCTTTCTTT. Its translation: CASSLEGGRAFF.

V gene TRBV4-1 combines with J gene TRBJ1-5; possible D gene TRBD1, 5 bases. This CDR3 is 17 amino acids long. CDR1 MGHRA and CDR2 YSYEKL come from the germline V gene. Trimming removed 5 bases from V and 0 bases from J, with 17 bases in between. The CDR3 sequence is CASSVNWGGGSNQPQHF. DNA for the CDR3: TGCGCCAGCAGCGTAAATTGGGGGGGTGGTAGCAATCAGCCCCAGCATTTT.

The chain recombines TRBV6-6 with TRBJ1-3; D perhaps matches TRBD1 (5 bases). With 6 bases removed from V and 4 bases from J, the gap between germline ends came to 13 bases. This CDR3 region has 14 residues. Germline V lookup: CDR1 MNHNY, CDR2 SVGAGI (reference sequence). This CDR3 reads CASSTGHRGNTIYF. The CDR3, as DNA: TGTGCCAGCAGCACTGGACACCGAGGAAACACCATATATTTT.